The source of this T cell receptor (beta chain) is a study of cytomegalovirus exposure and HLA in healthy donors. With 60 Vbeta and 13 Jbeta primers, the PCR was carried out. Clones were read by immunoSEQ multiplex PCR, and TCRdb kept only the in-frame ones, dropping some. The sample includes under 200,000 clones, 70% to 85% of them seen just once. Germline V gene data show CDR1 as LNHDA and CDR2 as SQIVND (reference sequence). The V end was cut by 6 bases, the J end by 5 bases, with 19 bases between. This CDR3 comprises 15 residues. The source material was PBMCs. The chain joins TRBV19 to TRBJ1-1, with no clear D. The receptor was isolated from a man aged 35-49 years in good health and CMV-seronegative. CDR3 coding DNA: TGTGCCAGTAGGGAAGGGCTAGCGTTGGGAACTGAAGCTTTCTTT. This translates into CASREGLALGTEAFF.